These T cell receptor beta chains were read from a single sample in a study of regulatory T cells in long-lasting Graves disease. One entry per CDR3 protein, called by TCRdb with MiXCR from the multiplex PCR reads. The table lists 350,000 to 450,000 distinct CDR3 sequences, approximately 15% of them singletons. This same sample was also part of a study on T cells in Graves' hyperthyroidism and ophthalmopathy.

Sequencing used peripheral blood mononuclear cells (PBMCs), obtained at new diagnosis, from a patient treated with antithyroid drugs. These receptors all come from a woman aged 40-49 years with Graves disease. Each CDR3 is given with its conserved first and last residue. D genes are given only for firm matches. Clone size is given for some rows only: seen once, a few or many times, or a class if the clone is expanded.

TRBJ2-2,-,TRBV19,-,TGTGCCAGTAGTATGACGGATCCCGGGGAGCTGTTTTTT,CASSMTDPGELFF
TRBJ2-7,few,TRBV5-1,TRBD2,TGCGCCAGCAGCTTGTTGGGCGGCGGGGGGAACGAGCAGTACTTC,CASSLLGGGGNEQYF
TRBJ2-3,many,TRBV20-1,TRBD2,TGCAGTGCTGCTAAGGGGACTAGCGGGACCACCCTGGCGCCAGATACGCAGTATTTT,CSAAKGTSGTTLAPDTQYF
TRBJ1-4,once,TRBV2,-,TGTGCCAGCAGTGAGTCTTCCCGGGGGGGAGAAAAACTGTTTTTT,CASSESSRGGEKLFF
TRBJ2-1,few,TRBV19,-,TGTGCCAGTACCGTTAACAATGAGCAGTTCTTC,CASTVNNEQFF
TRBJ2-3,many,TRBV2,-,TGTGCCAGCACTTCGGGAGTCACAGATACGCAGTATTTT,CASTSGVTDTQYF
TRBJ1-2,few,TRBV6-4,-,TGTGCCAGCAGGGTCCCTCACGGCGGGGGGGGCTACACCTTC,CASRVPHGGGGYTF
TRBJ2-3,-,TRBV9,-,TGTGCCAGCAGCGCCGAGGGTAGCGCCCCGCGCGGTTTT,CASSAEGSAPRGF
TRBJ1-2,many,TRBV12-3/TRBV12-4,-,TGTGCCAGCAGTTTGGGCAGACACTATGGCTACACCTTC,CASSLGRHYGYTF
TRBJ1-3,many,TRBV28,-,TGTGCCAGCAGCCGGGATCCCTTCTCTGGAAACACCATATATTTT,CASSRDPFSGNTIYF
TRBJ1-1,-,TRBV5-6,TRBD1,TGTGCCAGCAGCTGGGGACAGCCAAACACTGAAGCTTTCTTT,CASSWGQPNTEAFF
TRBJ1-3,-,TRBV4-2,-,TGTGCCAGCAGCCAAGATTCCTACTCTGGAAACACCATATATTTT,CASSQDSYSGNTIYF
TRBJ2-3,few,TRBV7-2,TRBD2,TGTGCCAGCAGCTTTCTAGCGGCCACCTCCACAGGTACGCAGTATTTT,CASSFLAATSTGTQYF
TRBJ2-7,many,TRBV12-3/TRBV12-4,TRBD2,TGTGCCAGCAGGCTTTTAGCGGGAGGCGAGCAGTACTTC,CASRLLAGGEQYF
TRBJ2-3,-,TRBV28,TRBD2,TGTGCCAGCAGTTTAAGCCTAGCGGCCGATACGCAGTATTTT,CASSLSLAADTQYF
TRBJ2-5,-,TRBV20-1,TRBD1,TGCAGTGCGTTCAGGGGGCAAGAGACCCAGTACTTC,CSAFRGQETQYF
TRBJ2-7,-,TRBV2,TRBD2,TGTGCCAGCAGTCTAACCGGGACTAGCGGGACCTACGAGCAGTACTTC,CASSLTGTSGTYEQYF
TRBJ2-7,few,TRBV6-1,TRBD2,TGTGCCAGCACCGAAGCGGGAAACTACTACGAGCAGTACTTC,CASTEAGNYYEQYF
TRBJ2-3,many,TRBV12-3/TRBV12-4,TRBD2,TGTGCCAGCAGTTTTTCCCGCGGACTAGCGGTAGGCACAGATACGCAGTATTTT,CASSFSRGLAVGTDTQYF
TRBJ1-2,many,TRBV24-1,-,TGTGCCACCAGTGAGGGCAGCTACTATGGCTACACCTTC,CATSEGSYYGYTF
TRBJ2-1,-,TRBV19,TRBD2,TGTGCCAGTAGTATAGGAACTAGCGGCAACTACAATGAGCAGTTCTTC,CASSIGTSGNYNEQFF
TRBJ1-2,once,TRBV13,TRBD1,TGTGCCAGCTCAGCAGGGGGGGACTATGGCTACACCTTC,CASSAGGDYGYTF
TRBJ2-3,-,TRBV20-1,TRBD2,TGCAGTGCTAGAGATCCCGGGGTCGCGGGAGCAGATACGCAGTATTTT,CSARDPGVAGADTQYF
TRBJ1-3,many,TRBV2,-,TGTGCCAGCAGTTATCAAGGTGGGGGCTCTGGAAACACCATATATTTT,CASSYQGGGSGNTIYF
TRBJ2-3,few,TRBV19,-,TGTGCCAGTAGTGTGCTAGACAGCCCCACAGATACGCAGTATTTT,CASSVLDSPTDTQYF
TRBJ2-5,many,TRBV6-2/TRBV6-3,TRBD1,TGTGCCAGCAGTTACGACAGGGAAGAGACCCAGTACTTC,CASSYDREETQYF
TRBJ2-7,many,TRBV5-5,TRBD2,TGTGCCAGCAGCGTACCGGGACTAGCGGGAGGACGTCTCTACGAGCAGTACTTC,CASSVPGLAGGRLYEQYF
TRBJ1-1,many,TRBV30,-,TGTGCCTGGACGAAGGGGGTCGACACTGAAGCTTTCTTT,CAWTKGVDTEAFF
TRBJ2-2,many,TRBV30,-,TGTGCCTGGAGTCCCCTGGGACTTAACACCGGGGAGCTGTTTTTT,CAWSPLGLNTGELFF
TRBJ1-2,many,TRBV3-1,-,TGTGCCAGCAGCCCATATACCCGACAGAGTCCTAACTATGGCTACACCTTC,CASSPYTRQSPNYGYTF
TRBJ1-2,many,TRBV6-5,TRBD1,TGTGCCAGCAGTTACCTGCCGACAGGGAACTATGGCTACACCTTC,CASSYLPTGNYGYTF
TRBJ2-7,-,TRBV28,TRBD1,TGTGCCAGCAGTTTGGCCGGGACAGAGTTTTACGAGCAGTACTTC,CASSLAGTEFYEQYF
TRBJ2-7,many,TRBV5-1,-,TGCGCCAGCAGCACCGAGGGGGGATCAGGGCAATTGGGCGAGCAGTACTTC,CASSTEGGSGQLGEQYF
TRBJ1-5,few,TRBV20-1,-,TGCAGTGCTCAGGGGTATAGCAATCAGCCCCAGCATTTT,CSAQGYSNQPQHF
TRBJ2-1,few,TRBV11-2,TRBD1,TGTGCCAGCAGCTCCCGGGACAGGGGGCGCTCCTTCTTC,CASSSRDRGRSFF
TRBJ2-7,once,TRBV11-2,-,TGTGCCAGCAGCTTAGTATCTGGGGCGCTATACGAGCAGTACTTC,CASSLVSGALYEQYF